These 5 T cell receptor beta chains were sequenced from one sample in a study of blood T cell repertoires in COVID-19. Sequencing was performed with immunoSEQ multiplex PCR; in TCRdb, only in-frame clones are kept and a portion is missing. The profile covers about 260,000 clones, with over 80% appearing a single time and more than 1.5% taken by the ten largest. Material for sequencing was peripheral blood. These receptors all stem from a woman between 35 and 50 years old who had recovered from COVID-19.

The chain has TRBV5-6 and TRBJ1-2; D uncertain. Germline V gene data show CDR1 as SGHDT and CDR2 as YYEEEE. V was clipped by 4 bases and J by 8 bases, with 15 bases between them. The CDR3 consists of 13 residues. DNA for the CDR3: TGTGCCAGCAGCCAAGGGAGCTATGAGGGCTACACCTTC. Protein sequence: CASSQGSYEGYTF.

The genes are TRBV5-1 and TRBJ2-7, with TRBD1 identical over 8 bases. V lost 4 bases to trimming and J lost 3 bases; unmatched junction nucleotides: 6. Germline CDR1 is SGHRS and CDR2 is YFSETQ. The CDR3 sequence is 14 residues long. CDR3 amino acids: CASSVDRVGYEQYF. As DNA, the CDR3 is TGCGCCAGCAGCGTGGACAGGGTTGGCTACGAGCAGTACTTC. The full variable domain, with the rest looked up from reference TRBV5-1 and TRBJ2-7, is KAGVTQTPRYLIKTRGQQVTLSCSPISGHRSVSWYQQTPGQGLQFLFEYFSETQRNKGNFPGRFSGRQFSNSRSEMNVSTLELGDSALYLCASSVDRVGYEQYFGPGTRLTVT.

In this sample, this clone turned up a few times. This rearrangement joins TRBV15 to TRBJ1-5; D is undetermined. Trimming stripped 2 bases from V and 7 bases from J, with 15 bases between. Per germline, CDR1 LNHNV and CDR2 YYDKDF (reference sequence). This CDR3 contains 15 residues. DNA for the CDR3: TGTGCCACCAGCAGAATGGAGGGCGGTCGACAGCCCCAGCATTTT. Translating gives CATSRMEGGRQPQHF.

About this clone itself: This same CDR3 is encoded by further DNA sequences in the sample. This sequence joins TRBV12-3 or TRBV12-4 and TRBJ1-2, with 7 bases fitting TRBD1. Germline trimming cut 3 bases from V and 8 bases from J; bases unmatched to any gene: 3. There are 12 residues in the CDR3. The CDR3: CASSFTGQGYTF. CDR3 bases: TGTGCCAGCAGTTTTACGGGACAGGGCTACACCTTC.

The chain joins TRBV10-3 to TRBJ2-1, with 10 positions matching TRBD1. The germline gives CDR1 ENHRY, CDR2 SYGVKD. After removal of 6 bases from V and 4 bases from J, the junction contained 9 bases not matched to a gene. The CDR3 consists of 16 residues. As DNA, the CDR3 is TGTGCCATCAGCCTCTCGGCGGGACAGGGGTACAATGAGCAGTTCTTC. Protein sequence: CAISLSAGQGYNEQFF.